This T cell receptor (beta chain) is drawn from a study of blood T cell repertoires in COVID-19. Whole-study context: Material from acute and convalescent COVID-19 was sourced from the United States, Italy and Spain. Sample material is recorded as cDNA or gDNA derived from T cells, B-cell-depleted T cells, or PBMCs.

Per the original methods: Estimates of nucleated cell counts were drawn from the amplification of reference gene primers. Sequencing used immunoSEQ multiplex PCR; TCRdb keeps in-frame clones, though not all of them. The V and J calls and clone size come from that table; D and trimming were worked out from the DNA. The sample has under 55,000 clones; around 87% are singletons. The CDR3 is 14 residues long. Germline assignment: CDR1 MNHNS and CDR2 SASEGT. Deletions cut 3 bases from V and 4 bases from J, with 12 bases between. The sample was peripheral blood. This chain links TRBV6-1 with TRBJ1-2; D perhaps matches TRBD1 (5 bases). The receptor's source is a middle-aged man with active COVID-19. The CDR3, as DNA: TGTGCCAGCAGTGATCGGGGGGAGGCCTATGGCTACACCTTC. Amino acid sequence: CASSDRGEAYGYTF.